Below are 5 T cell receptor beta chains sequenced from a single sample in a study of response to subunit inactivated influenza vaccine. From the RT-PCR reads, TCRdb called clonotypes with MiXCR, one entry per CDR3 protein. The data show hundreds of thousands of distinct CDR3 sequences, less than 20% seen once. The material was PBMCs from blood, obtained about 5 days after vaccination. The receptors derive from a man between 45 and 60 years old who received an inactivated influenza vaccine.

This chain uses TRBV15 with TRBJ1-3; no clear D gene. Trimming took off 5 bases at V and 5 bases at J, with 10 bases between the two ends. The CDR3 extends over 13 amino acids. Germline lookup yields CDR1 LNHNV and CDR2 YYDKDF (reference sequence). The CDR3 loop is CATSDDTRNTIYF. The CDR3, as DNA: TGTGCCACCAGCGACGATACTAGAAACACCATATATTTT.

This clonotype turned up a few times. In DNA, the CDR3 is TGCGCCAGCAGCTTGAATGCAGGGACAAGGACTGGGGCCAACGTCCTGACTTTC. Amino acids: CASSLNAGTRTGANVLTF. The chain couples TRBV5-1 to TRBJ2-6, with D possibly TRBD1 on 6 matching bases. Germline V gene lookup returns CDR1 SGHRS and CDR2 YFSETQ. The V end lost 1 base, the J end lost 2 bases, and 16 bases lay between the germline ends. This CDR3 has 18 amino acids.

The chain joins TRBV4-2 to TRBJ2-7; TRBD2 agrees at 8 bases. Germline-derived CDR1 and CDR2 are LGHNA and YNFKEQ. This CDR3 region has 13 residues. Unmatched junction bases numbered 2, after V lost 3 bases and J lost 4 bases. The CDR3 is CASSHAGGYEQYF. DNA of the CDR3: TGTGCCAGCAGCCATGCGGGGGGATACGAGCAGTACTTC.

V is TRBV7-9 and J is TRBJ1-1; D unclear. Trimming took off 4 bases at V and 5 bases at J, with 8 bases between the two ends. The germline CDR1 and CDR2 sequences are SEHNR and FQNEAQ (reference sequence). CDR3 length equals 12 residues. The DNA for the CDR3 is TGTGCCAGCAGCTCAGTCAGGACTGAAGCTTTCTTT. Translated: CASSSVRTEAFF. The full variable domain, with the rest looked up from reference TRBV7-9 and TRBJ1-1, is DTGVSQNPRHKITKRGQNVTFRCDPISEHNRLYWYRQTLGQGPEFLTYFQNEAQLEKSRLLSDRFSAERPKGSFSTLEIQRTEQGDSAMYLCASSSVRTEAFFGQGTRLTVV.

The count of this clonotype is one. The rearrangement links TRBV12-3 or TRBV12-4 to TRBJ1-5; D might be TRBD1 (6 bases). Trimming removed 2 bases from V and 7 bases from J, with 12 bases in between. CDR3 length: 14 amino acids. For the CDR3, the DNA is TGTGCCAGCAGTTTAACGGGGGCTCGGCAGCCCCAGCATTTT. Its protein product is CASSLTGARQPQHF.